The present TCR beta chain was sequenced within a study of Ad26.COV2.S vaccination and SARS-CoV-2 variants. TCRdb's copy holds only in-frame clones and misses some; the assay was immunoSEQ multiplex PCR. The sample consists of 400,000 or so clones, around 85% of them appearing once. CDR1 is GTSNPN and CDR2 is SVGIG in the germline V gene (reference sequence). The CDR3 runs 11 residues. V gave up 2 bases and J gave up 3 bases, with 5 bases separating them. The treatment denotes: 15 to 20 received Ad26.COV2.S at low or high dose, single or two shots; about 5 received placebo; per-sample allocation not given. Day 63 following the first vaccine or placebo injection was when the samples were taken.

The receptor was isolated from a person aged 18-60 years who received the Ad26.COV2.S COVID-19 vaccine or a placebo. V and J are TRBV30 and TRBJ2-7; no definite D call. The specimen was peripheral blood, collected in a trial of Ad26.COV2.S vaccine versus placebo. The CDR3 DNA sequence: TGTGCCTGGAGTCGTAACTACGAGCAGTACTTC. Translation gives CAWSRNYEQYF.